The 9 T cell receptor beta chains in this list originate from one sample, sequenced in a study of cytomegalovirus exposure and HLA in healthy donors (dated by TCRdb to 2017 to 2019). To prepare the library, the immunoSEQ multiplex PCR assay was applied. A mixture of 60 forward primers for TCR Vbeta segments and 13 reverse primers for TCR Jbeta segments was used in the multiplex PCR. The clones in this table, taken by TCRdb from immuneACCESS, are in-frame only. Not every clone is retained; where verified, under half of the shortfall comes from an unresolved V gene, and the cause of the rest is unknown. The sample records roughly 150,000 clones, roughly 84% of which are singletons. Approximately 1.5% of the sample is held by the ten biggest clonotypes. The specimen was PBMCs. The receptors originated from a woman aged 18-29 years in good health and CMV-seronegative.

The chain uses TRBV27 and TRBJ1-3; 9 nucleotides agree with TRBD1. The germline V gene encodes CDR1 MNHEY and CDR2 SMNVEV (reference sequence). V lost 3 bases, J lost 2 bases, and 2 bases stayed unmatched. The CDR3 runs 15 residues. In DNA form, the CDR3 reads TGTGCCAGCAGTTTTACAGGGGGCGCTGGAAACACCATATATTTT. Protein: CASSFTGGAGNTIYF.

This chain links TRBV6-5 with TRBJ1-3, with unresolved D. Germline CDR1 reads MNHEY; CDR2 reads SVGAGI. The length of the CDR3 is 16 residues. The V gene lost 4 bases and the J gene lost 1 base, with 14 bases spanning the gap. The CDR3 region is CASSSVPGGSGNTIYF. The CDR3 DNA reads TGTGCCAGCAGTTCGGTTCCAGGAGGTTCTGGAAACACCATATATTTT.

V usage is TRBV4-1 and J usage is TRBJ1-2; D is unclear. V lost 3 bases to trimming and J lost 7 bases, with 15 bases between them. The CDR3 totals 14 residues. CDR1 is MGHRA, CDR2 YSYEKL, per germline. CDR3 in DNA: TGCGCCAGCAGCCACCGGGGAAGGCAGCGTGGCTACACCTTC. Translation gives CASSHRGRQRGYTF.

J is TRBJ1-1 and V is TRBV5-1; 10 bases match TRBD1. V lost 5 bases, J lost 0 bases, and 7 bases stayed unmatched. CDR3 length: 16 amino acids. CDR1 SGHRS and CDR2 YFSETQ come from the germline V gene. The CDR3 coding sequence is TGCGCCAGCAGTCCCAGACAGGGGGCTATGAACACTGAAGCTTTCTTT. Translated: CASSPRQGAMNTEAFF. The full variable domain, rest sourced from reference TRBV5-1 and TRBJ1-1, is KAGVTQTPRYLIKTRGQQVTLSCSPISGHRSVSWYQQTPGQGLQFLFEYFSETQRNKGNFPGRFSGRQFSNSRSEMNVSTLELGDSALYLCASSPRQGAMNTEAFFGQGTRLTVV.

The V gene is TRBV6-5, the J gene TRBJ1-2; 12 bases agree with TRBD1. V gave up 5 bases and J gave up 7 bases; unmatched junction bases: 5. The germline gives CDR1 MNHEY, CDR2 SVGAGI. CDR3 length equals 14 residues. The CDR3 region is CASSRGQGAIGYTF. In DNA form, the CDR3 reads TGTGCCAGCAGTAGGGGACAGGGGGCAATTGGCTACACCTTC.

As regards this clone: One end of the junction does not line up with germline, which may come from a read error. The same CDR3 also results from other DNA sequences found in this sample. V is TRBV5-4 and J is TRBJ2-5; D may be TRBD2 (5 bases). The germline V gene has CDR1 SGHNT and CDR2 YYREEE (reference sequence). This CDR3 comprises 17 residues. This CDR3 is CASSLSASGPGKETQYF. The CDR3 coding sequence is TGCGCCAGCAGCTTGTCGGCATCCGGGCCCGGGAAAGAGACCCAGTACTTC.

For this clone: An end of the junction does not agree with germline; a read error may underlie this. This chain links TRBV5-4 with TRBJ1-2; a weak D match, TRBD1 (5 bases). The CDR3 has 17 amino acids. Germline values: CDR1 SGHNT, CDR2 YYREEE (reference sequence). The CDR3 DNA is TGTGCTAGCAGCTTGTCACACGGGACTCTGGAACGGGATGGCTACACCTTC. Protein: CASSLSHGTLERDGYTF.

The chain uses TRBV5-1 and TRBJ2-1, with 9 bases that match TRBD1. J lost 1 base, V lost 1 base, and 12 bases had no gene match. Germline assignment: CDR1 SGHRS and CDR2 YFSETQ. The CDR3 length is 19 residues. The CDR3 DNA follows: TGCGCCAGCAGCTTGAACGGACCGGGACAGGGCTCTTCCTACAATGAGCAGTTCTTC. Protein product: CASSLNGPGQGSSYNEQFF. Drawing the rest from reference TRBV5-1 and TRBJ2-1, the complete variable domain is KAGVTQTPRYLIKTRGQQVTLSCSPISGHRSVSWYQQTPGQGLQFLFEYFSETQRNKGNFPGRFSGRQFSNSRSEMNVSTLELGDSALYLCASSLNGPGQGSSYNEQFFGPGTRLTVL.

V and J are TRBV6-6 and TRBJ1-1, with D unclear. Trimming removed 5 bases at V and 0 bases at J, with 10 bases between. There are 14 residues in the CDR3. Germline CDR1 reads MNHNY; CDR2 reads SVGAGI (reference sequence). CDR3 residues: CASSPLTVNTEAFF. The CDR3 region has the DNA TGTGCCAGCAGTCCTCTTACAGTGAACACTGAAGCTTTCTTT.